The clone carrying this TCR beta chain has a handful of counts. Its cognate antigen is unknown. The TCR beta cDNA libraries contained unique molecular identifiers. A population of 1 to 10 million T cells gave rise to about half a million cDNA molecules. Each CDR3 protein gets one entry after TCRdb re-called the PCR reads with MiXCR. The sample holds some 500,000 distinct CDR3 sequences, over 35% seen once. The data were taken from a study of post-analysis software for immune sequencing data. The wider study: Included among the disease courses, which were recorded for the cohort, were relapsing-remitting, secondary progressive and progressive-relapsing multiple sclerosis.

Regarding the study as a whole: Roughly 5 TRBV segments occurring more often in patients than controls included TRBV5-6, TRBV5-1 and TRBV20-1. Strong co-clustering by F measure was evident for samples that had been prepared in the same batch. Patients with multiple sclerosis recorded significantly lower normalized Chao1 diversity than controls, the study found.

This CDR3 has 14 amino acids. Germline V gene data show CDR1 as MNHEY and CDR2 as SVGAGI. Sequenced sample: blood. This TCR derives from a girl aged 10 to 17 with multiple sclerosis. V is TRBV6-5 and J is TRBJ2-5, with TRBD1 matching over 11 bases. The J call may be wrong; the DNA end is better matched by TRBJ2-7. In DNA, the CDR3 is TGTGCCAGCAGTTCGGGACAGGGGGGGAACGAGCAGTACTTC. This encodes CASSSGQGGNEQYF.